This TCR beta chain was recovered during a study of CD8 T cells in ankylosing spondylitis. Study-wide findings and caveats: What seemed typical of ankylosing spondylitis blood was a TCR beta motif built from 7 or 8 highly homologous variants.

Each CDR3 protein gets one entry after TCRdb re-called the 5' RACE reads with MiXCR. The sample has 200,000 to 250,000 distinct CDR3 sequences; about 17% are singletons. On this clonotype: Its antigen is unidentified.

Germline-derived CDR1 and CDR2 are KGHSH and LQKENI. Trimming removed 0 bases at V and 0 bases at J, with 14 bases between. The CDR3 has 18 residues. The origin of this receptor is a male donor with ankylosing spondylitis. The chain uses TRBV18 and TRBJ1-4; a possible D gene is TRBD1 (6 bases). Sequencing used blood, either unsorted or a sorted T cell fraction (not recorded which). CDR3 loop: CASSPPVQGTATNEKLFF. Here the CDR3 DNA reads TGTGCCAGCTCACCACCGGTTCAGGGGACTGCAACTAATGAAAAACTGTTTTTT.